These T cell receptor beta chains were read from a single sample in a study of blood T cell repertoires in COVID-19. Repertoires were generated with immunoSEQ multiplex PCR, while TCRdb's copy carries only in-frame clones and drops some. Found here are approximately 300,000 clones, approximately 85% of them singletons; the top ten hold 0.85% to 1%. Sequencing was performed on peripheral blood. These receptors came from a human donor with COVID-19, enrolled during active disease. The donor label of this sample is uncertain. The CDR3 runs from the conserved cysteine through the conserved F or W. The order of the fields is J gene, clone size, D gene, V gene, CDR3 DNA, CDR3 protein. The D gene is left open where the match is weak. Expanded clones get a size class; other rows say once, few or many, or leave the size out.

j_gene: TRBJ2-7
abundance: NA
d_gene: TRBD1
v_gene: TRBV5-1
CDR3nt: TGCGCCAGCAGCTTAACAGGGGGGCACTACGAGCAGTACTTC
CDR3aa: CASSLTGGHYEQYF

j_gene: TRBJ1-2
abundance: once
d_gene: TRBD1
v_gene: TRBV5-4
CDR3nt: TGTGCCAGCAGCTTTGGAATAGGACAGGGTTATGCCTTC
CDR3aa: CASSFGIGQGYAF

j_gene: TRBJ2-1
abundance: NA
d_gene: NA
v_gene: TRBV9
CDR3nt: TGTGCCAGCAGCGTTTTCCAGGGGAATGAGCAGTTCTTC
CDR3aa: CASSVFQGNEQFF

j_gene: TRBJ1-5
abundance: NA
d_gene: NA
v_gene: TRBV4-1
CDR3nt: TGCGCCAGCAGCCTGGGGGGGCAGGGCCGTTACCCTTATCAGCCCCAGCATTTT
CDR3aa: CASSLGGQGRYPYQPQHF

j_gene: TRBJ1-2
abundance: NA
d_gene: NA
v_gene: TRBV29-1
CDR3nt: TGCAGCGTTGAAGTCGCACCGGTGGGCGGCTACACCTTC
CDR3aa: CSVEVAPVGGYTF

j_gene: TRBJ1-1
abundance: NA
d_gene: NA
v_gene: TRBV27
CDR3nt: TGTGCCAGCAGGAGGTGGCAGGGGAACACTGAAGCTTTCTTT
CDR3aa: CASRRWQGNTEAFF

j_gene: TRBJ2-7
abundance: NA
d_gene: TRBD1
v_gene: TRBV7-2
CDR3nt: TGTGCCAGCAGCTTAGCTTCGGGGACAGTCCCCCACGAGCAGTACTTC
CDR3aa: CASSLASGTVPHEQYF

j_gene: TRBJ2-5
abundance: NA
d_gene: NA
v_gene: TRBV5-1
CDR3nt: TGCGCCAGCAGCTTGGTCCCGGGGAGCGAGACCCAGTACTTC
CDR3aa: CASSLVPGSETQYF

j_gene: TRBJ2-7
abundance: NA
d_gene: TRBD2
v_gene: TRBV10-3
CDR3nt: TGTGCCATCAGACAGGGACTAGCAGACCCCTACGAGCAGTACTTC
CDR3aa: CAIRQGLADPYEQYF

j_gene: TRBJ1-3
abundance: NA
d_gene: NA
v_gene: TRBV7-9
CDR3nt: TGTGCCAGCAGCTTCACATCACAGGGTTCGGTTGGAAACACCATATATTTT
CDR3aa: CASSFTSQGSVGNTIYF

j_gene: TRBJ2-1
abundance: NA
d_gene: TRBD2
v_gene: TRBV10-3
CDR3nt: TGTGCCACCGGGGCTAGCGGGAGCCCTAGCTCCTACAATGAGCAGTTCTTC
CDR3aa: CATGASGSPSSYNEQFF

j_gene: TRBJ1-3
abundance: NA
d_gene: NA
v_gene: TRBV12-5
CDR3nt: TGTGCTAGTGGTTTCCACCCCCCAGACACCATATATTTT
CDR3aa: CASGFHPPDTIYF

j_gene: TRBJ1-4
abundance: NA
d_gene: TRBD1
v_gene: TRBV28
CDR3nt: TGTGCCAGCATCAAGGACAGGGGGAATGAAAAACTGTTTTTT
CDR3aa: CASIKDRGNEKLFF

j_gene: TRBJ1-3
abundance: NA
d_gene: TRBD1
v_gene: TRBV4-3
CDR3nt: TGCGCCAGCAGCCCCCGGACAGGGACCGGAAACACCATATATTTT
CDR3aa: CASSPRTGTGNTIYF

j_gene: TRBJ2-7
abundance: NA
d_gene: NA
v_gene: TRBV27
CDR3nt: TGTGCCAGCAGTTTAGGAGGCGAGCAGTACTTC
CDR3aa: CASSLGGEQYF

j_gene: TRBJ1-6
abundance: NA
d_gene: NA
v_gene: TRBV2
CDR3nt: TGTGCCAGCAGTGAAATCTGGGCAGGGAACAATTTCGATTCACCCCTCCACTTT
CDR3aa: CASSEIWAGNNFDSPLHF

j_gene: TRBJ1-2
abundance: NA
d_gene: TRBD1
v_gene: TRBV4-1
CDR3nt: TGCGCCAGCAGCCAAGGATCCAGCCGGGATCCGACAGGGGGTATTTTTGGCTACACCTTC
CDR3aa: CASSQGSSRDPTGGIFGYTF

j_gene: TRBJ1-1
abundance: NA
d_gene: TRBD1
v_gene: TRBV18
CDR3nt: TGTGCCAGCTCACCAAGACAGGGGCCTACGAGGGGCACTGAAGCTTTCTTT
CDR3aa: CASSPRQGPTRGTEAFF

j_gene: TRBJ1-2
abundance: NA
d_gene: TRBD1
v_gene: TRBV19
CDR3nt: TGTGCCAGTAGTATATCGCGGGACAGTGCCTACACCTTC
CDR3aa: CASSISRDSAYTF

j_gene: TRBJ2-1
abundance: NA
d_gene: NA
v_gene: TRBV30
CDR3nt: TGTGCCTGGAGGGCCCTCCAGGGCCTCTCCTACAATGAGCAGTTCTTC
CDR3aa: CAWRALQGLSYNEQFF

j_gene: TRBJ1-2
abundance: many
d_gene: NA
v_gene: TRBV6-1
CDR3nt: TGTGCCAGCAGTGAAGCGCCCGGGTATGGCTACACCTTC
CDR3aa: CASSEAPGYGYTF

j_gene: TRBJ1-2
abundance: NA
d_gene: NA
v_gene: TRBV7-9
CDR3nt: TGTGCCAGCAGCTTAGCGGGCGGGCTCTATGGCTACACCTTC
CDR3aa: CASSLAGGLYGYTF

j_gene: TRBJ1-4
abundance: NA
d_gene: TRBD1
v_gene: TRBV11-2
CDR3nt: TGTGCCAGCAGCTTTGGGACAGACGTTGAAAAACTGTTTTTT
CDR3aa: CASSFGTDVEKLFF